This T cell receptor beta chain originates from a study of T cells in pancreatic ductal adenocarcinoma. The data were produced by immunoSEQ multiplex PCR, yet TCRdb's version contains in-frame clones alone and is incomplete. The profile covers around 15,000 clones, with approximately 89% appearing a single time and approximately 15% taken by the ten largest. The CDR3 has 17 residues. Germline loops: CDR1 SGHRS, CDR2 YFSETQ. V lost 6 bases to trimming and J lost 0 bases, with 20 bases between them. Findings of the study overall: Enrichment of CD45RO+ effector over naive T cells in tumors may bias clonality. Blood had more productive templates and around 8.6-fold more unique clonotypes than tumor.

No neoadjuvant therapy was given to the selected pancreatic ductal adenocarcinoma patients before their surgery. Turning to this clone: Its antigen is still unknown.

The sequence came from a human donor with pancreatic ductal adenocarcinoma. Sequencing was done on a sample of PBMCs. The chain recombines TRBV5-1 with TRBJ2-3; D is possibly TRBD1 or TRBD2 (5 bases each). The CDR3 protein is CASTLRGVQSSTDTQYF. CDR3 bases: TGCGCCAGCACCCTTAGGGGAGTCCAAAGTAGCACAGATACGCAGTATTTT.